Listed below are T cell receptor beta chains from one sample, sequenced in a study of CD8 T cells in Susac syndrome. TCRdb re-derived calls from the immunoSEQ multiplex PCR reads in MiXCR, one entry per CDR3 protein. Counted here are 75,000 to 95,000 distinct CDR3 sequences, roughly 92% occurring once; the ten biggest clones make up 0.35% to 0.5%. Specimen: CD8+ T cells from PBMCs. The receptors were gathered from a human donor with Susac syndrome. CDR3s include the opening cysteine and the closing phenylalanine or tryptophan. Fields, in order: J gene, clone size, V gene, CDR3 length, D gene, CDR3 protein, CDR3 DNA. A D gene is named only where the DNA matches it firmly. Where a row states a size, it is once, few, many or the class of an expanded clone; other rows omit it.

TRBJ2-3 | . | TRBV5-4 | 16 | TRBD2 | CASSLGERGSTDTQYF | TGTGCCAGCAGCTTGGGGGAGCGGGGTAGCACAGATACGCAGTATTTT
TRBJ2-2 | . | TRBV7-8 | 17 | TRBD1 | CASSLIRRGPYTGELFF | TGTGCCAGCAGCTTAATCCGCAGGGGGCCTTATACCGGGGAGCTGTTTTTT
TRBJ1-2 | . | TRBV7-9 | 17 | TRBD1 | CASSMPGQGIEGYGYTF | TGTGCCAGCAGCATGCCGGGACAGGGAATTGAGGGCTATGGCTACACCTTC
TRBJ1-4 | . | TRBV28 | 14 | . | CASSPGPNNEKLFF | TGTGCCAGCAGCCCAGGACCTAACAATGAAAAACTGTTTTTT
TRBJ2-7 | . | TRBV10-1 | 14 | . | CASSEDGASYEQYF | TGCGCCAGCAGTGAGGATGGGGCCTCCTACGAGCAGTACTTC
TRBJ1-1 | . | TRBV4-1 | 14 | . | CASSQPGGNTEAFF | TGCGCCAGCAGCCAACCCGGGGGGAACACTGAAGCTTTCTTT
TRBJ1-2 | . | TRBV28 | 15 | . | CASSSPGPRGYGYTF | TGTGCCAGCAGTTCCCCGGGACCTAGGGGCTATGGCTACACCTTC
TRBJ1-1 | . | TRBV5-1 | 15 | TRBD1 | CASSLALTGTAEAFF | TGCGCCAGCAGCTTGGCCCTGACAGGGACCGCTGAAGCTTTCTTT
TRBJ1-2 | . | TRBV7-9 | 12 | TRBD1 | CASSDRGAGYTF | TGTGCCAGCAGCGACAGGGGTGCTGGCTACACCTTC
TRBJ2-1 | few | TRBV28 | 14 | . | CASSIISSGSEAFF | TGTGCCAGCAGTATCATTAGTAGTGGGTCTGAGGCGTTCTTC
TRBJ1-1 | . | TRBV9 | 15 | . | CASSVGSRMNTEAFF | TGTGCCAGCAGCGTAGGAAGCCGGATGAACACTGAAGCTTTCTTT
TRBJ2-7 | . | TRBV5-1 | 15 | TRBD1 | CASSPRGQGFYEQYF | TGCGCCAGCAGCCCTAGGGGACAGGGCTTCTACGAGCAGTACTTC
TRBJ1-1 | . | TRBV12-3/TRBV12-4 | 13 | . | CASSVTSDTEAFF | TGTGCCAGCAGCGTTACATCCGACACTGAAGCTTTCTTT
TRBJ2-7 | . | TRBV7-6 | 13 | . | CASSSTVGTEQYF | TGTGCCAGCAGCTCAACCGTTGGGACCGAGCAGTACTTC
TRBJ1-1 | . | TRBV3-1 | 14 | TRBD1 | CASSTGTGNTEAFF | TGTGCCAGCAGCACCGGGACAGGGAACACTGAAGCTTTCTTT
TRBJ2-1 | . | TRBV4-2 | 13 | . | CASSQVGGLEQFF | TGTGCCAGCAGCCAAGTCGGGGGTCTTGAGCAGTTCTTC
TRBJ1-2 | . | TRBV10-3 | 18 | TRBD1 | CAISGYFPRQGNNYGYTF | TGTGCCATCAGTGGTTATTTTCCGCGACAGGGGAATAACTATGGCTACACCTTC
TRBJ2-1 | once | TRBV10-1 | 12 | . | CASSESGNEQFF | TGCGCCAGCAGTGAGTCGGGCAATGAGCAGTTCTTC
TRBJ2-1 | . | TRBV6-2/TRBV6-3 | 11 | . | CASSRLEEQFF | TGTGCCAGCAGCCGTCTAGAAGAGCAGTTCTTC
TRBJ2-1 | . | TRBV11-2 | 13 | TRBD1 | CAIRQGARNEQFF | TGTGCCATCCGACAGGGGGCGAGGAATGAGCAGTTCTTC
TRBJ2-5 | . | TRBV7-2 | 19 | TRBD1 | CASSSEAPGQGTMGETQYF | TGTGCCAGCAGCTCCGAAGCGCCGGGACAGGGGACTATGGGAGAGACCCAGTACTTC
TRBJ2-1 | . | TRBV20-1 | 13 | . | CSARSGGLAQQFF | TGCAGTGCTAGATCCGGGGGTCTAGCCCAACAGTTCTTC
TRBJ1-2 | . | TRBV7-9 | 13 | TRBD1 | CASSGGQGSGYTF | TGTGCCAGCAGCGGGGGACAGGGGAGCGGCTACACCTTC
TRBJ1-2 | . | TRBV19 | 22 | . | CASSIALDLHPQERTINYGYTF | TGTGCCAGTAGTATAGCCTTGGATCTTCACCCCCAAGAGAGGACGATTAACTATGGCTACACCTTC
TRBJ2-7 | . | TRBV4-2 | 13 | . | CASSQDGVGEQYF | TGTGCCAGCAGCCAAGACGGGGTCGGCGAGCAGTACTTC
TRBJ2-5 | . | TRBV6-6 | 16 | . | CASSRTPGAAGETQYF | TGTGCCAGCAGTAGGACACCGGGGGCGGCTGGAGAGACCCAGTACTTC
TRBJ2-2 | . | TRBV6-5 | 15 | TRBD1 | CASSWGQGFTGELFF | TGTGCCAGCAGTTGGGGACAGGGTTTCACCGGGGAGCTGTTTTTT
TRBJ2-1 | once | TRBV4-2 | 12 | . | CASSQGRDEQFF | TGTGCCAGCAGCCAAGGACGGGATGAGCAGTTCTTC
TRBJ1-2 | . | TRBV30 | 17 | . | CAWTFSARDPGDYGYTF | TGTGCCTGGACTTTTTCAGCCAGGGACCCAGGGGACTATGGCTACACCTTC
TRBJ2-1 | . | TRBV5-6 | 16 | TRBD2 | CANSSIRAGGFSEQFF | TGTGCCAACAGCTCCATCAGGGCGGGAGGTTTCTCTGAGCAGTTCTTC
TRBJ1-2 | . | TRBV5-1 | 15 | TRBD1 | CASSLARTGSYGYTF | TGCGCCAGCAGCTTGGCTCGGACAGGCTCCTATGGCTACACCTTC
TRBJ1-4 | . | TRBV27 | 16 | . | CASSATPLRPNEKLFF | TGTGCCAGCAGTGCCACCCCCCTCCGACCTAATGAAAAACTGTTTTTT
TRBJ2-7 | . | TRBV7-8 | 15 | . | CASSATGASSYEQYF | TGTGCCAGCAGCGCGACAGGCGCTAGCTCCTACGAGCAGTACTTC
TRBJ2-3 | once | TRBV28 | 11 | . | CASSIIDTQYF | TGTGCCAGCAGCATTATAGATACGCAGTATTTT
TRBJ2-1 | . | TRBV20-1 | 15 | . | CSALRGGSSYNEQFF | TGCAGTGCTCTTAGGGGCGGTAGCTCCTACAATGAGCAGTTCTTC